The clone carrying this T cell receptor beta chain was counted a few times. Its antigen remains unidentified. V shed 0 bases and J shed 4 bases, with 13 bases lying between them. This CDR3 spans 16 amino acids. Germline assignment: CDR1 SEHNR and CDR2 FQNEAQ (reference sequence). This sample was taken from a study of human T cells and chemical hapten exposure. TCRdb reprocessed the RACE reads via MiXCR and lists one record per CDR3 protein. The sample yields around 150,000 distinct CDR3 sequences, roughly a quarter seen once. Study results and caveats: Healthy people's immune response may differ from that of the donors, who had alopecia.

Time point reported: patch test 3, about 24 weeks after DPC sensitization. Treatment: therapeutic diphenylcyclopropenone sensitization with weekly scalp DPC. The clonotype originates from a woman younger than 35 with alopecia areata. Some clones in this sample may be carry-over from other donors' samples. J is TRBJ1-5 and V is TRBV7-9; D perhaps matches TRBD1 (5 bases). This sample comprised whole blood, obtained in connection with sensitization to the hapten diphenylcyclopropenone (DPC). The CDR3 bases are TGTGCCAGCAGCTTAGCGCGGGGCAGGAGAAATCAGCCCCAGCATTTT. Translated: CASSLARGRRNQPQHF.